This T cell receptor beta chain was documented in a study of shared clonotypes between healthy human individuals. The wider study: Donor ages ranged 18 to 49 years: a couple of women, a few men.

The table lists this clone with a count of one. Its antigen is undetermined. This CDR3 region has 15 residues. V lost 3 bases and J lost 8; bases outside the gene matches: 12. Germline loops: CDR1 MDHEN, CDR2 SYDVKM. Naive CD8 cells lacked CD45RO, underwent positive selection for CCR7 and left out terminally differentiated effector memory CD45RA+ cells. Study-level findings and limits: In this cohort, only blood was sampled, and tissue repertoires likely differ.

Here immunoSEQ multiplex PCR was the method, and the copy in TCRdb shows in-frame clones only, minus some. The sample includes some 2 million clones, approximately 94% of them seen just once. The gene calls are TRBV28 and TRBJ1-1; 7 bases are shared with TRBD1. The clonotype comes from a man aged 18 to 30 in good health. The sample consisted of naive CD8+ T cells sorted from blood. CDR3 in amino acids: CASSFSPLGGGEAFF. Here the CDR3 DNA reads TGTGCCAGCAGTTTCTCTCCCCTAGGGGGCGGGGAAGCTTTCTTT.